The T cell receptor (beta chain) under discussion was sequenced for a study of molecular identifiers for immune sequencing clone quantification. Study findings and constraints: One cell's worth of spiked Jurkat TCR RNA was reportedly detectable among about 930,000 naive cells. Clones above 20 RNA copies contained over 97% of effector molecules but under 1% of naive ones. Clone sizes that are highly expanded could be underestimated when identical TCR molecules share a barcode.

The CDR3 contains 16 residues. Between the trimmed V and J ends, which lost 5 bases and 1 base, there was a span of 14 bases. Germline-derived CDR1 and CDR2 are SEHNR and FQNEAQ (reference sequence). Naive CD8 T cell sorting was performed on the CD8+CD4-CCR7+CD45RA+ phenotype. Comment on this clonotype: Its target is not known.

In TCRdb, the PCR reads were re-called with MiXCR into one record per CDR3 protein. The data show about half a million distinct CDR3 sequences, approximately 25% seen once. This rearrangement joins TRBV7-9 to TRBJ2-2; maybe TRBD1 (5 bases). The sequencing input was naive CD8+ T cells from blood, with Jurkat cell RNA spiked in. As to subset: FACS-sorted CD8+CD4-CCR7+CD45RA+ naive T cells. The sequence derives from a human donor in good health. Some libraries in this study had Jurkat cell RNA spiked in. CDR3 DNA sequence: TGTGCCAGCAGCGAGGACACTCTCTGGAACACCGGGGAGCTGTTTTTT. As protein: CASSEDTLWNTGELFF.